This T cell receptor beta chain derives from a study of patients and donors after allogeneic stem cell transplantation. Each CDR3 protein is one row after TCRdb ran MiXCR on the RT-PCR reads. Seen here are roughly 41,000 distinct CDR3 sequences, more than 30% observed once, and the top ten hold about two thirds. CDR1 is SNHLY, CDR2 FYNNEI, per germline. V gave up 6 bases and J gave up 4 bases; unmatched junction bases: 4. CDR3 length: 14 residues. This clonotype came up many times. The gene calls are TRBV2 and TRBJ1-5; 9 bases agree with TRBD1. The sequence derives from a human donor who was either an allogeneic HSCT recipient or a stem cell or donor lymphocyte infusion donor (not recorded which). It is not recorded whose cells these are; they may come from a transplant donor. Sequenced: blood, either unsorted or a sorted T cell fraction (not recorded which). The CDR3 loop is CASSGGTGNQPQHF. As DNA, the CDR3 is TGTGCCAGCAGCGGAGGGACAGGGAATCAGCCCCAGCATTTT.